Listed below are T cell receptor beta chains from one sample, sequenced in a study of shared clonotypes between healthy human individuals. The protocol was immunoSEQ multiplex PCR, while the TCRdb copy is restricted to in-frame clones and leaves out a portion. The profile shows about 2.4 million clones, 93% of them singletons. Sequenced sample: naive CD4+ T cells from PBMCs. The receptors here all came from a man aged 18 to 29 in good health. Some clones in this sample may be carry-over from other donors' samples. Both conserved end residues are part of each CDR3. A D gene is named only where the DNA matches it firmly. Only part of the rows carry a size: once, few, many, or a class if the clone is expanded.

TRBJ2-5 TRBV11-2 . . 14 TGTGCCAGCAGCCCGAGTTCGGGTGGGGAGACCCAGTACTTC CASSPSSGGETQYF
TRBJ2-1 TRBV7-2 . . 16 TGTGCCAGCACCCACGGGGGCGGGATTGTCTACAATGAGCAGTTCTTC CASTHGGGIVYNEQFF
TRBJ2-5 TRBV27 TRBD2 once 16 TGTGCCAGCAGTCGACTAGCGGGAGGGCGTCAAGAGACCCAGTACTTC CASSRLAGGRQETQYF
TRBJ2-1 TRBV30 . . 14 TGTGCCTGGAGTCCGGGCCCCCCTTGGAATGAGCAGTTCTTC CAWSPGPPWNEQFF
TRBJ1-5 TRBV29-1 TRBD1 . 12 TGCAGCGTAACGACAGGGGGTCAGCCCCAGCATTTT CSVTTGGQPQHF
TRBJ2-2 TRBV4-1 . . 18 TGCGCCAGCAGCCTCCTGAGCAGGACGGCAACGAACACCGGGGAGCTGTTTTTT CASSLLSRTATNTGELFF
TRBJ1-2 TRBV9 TRBD1 . 12 TGTGCCAGCAGCCCTATAGGACAGGCGTACACCTTC CASSPIGQAYTF
TRBJ2-7 TRBV6-1 . few 12 TGTGCCAGCAGTGAAGCAGCCTACGAGCAGTACTTC CASSEAAYEQYF
TRBJ2-2 TRBV7-2 . . 16 TGTGCCAGCAGCACCCGGACAGCCGGGATAACCGGGGAGCTGTTTTTT CASSTRTAGITGELFF
TRBJ1-5 TRBV30 . . 14 TGTGCCTGGAGTGCCCACTGGGGGGCTCAGCCCCAGCATTTT CAWSAHWGAQPQHF
TRBJ1-1 TRBV19 . . 16 TGTGCCAGTAGTCTCCGGGTCACCTTAATGAACACTGAAGCTTTCTTT CASSLRVTLMNTEAFF
TRBJ1-2 TRBV5-1 . . 14 TGCGCCAGCAGCTTATTAGGGGTAAACGATGGCTACACCTTC CASSLLGVNDGYTF
TRBJ2-5 TRBV4-2 TRBD2 once 19 TGTGCCAGCAGCCAGCTCGGGACTAGCGGAGCGCCCCACCAAGAGACCCAGTACTTC CASSQLGTSGAPHQETQYF
TRBJ1-5 TRBV19 TRBD1 . 16 TGTGCCAGTAGCCTACAGGGGGCTAGGGGCAATCAGCCCCAGCATTTT CASSLQGARGNQPQHF
TRBJ2-5 TRBV2 TRBD1 . 15 TGTGCCAGCAGTGAGAACAGGGGGCAGGGGGAGACCCAGTACTTC CASSENRGQGETQYF
TRBJ1-2 TRBV5-1 TRBD1 . 14 TGCGCCAGCAGTTCGGGACAGGGGGACTATGGCTACACCTTC CASSSGQGDYGYTF
TRBJ2-7 TRBV30 TRBD2 . 15 TGTGCCTGGAGTCCTTTTAGCGGGTCATCCTACGAGCAGTACTTC CAWSPFSGSSYEQYF
TRBJ2-3 TRBV10-1 . . 12 TGCGCCAGCAGCCATACCACAGATACGCAGTATTTT CASSHTTDTQYF
TRBJ2-2 TRBV19 TRBD1 . 15 TGTGCCAGTAGTATGACAGGGGTCGTCACCGGGGAGCTGTTTTTT CASSMTGVVTGELFF
TRBJ2-5 TRBV6-6 TRBD2 . 14 TGTGCCAGCGCGTTAGCGGGAGGGAGGGAGACCCAGTACTTC CASALAGGRETQYF
TRBJ1-4 TRBV5-1 TRBD1 . 17 TGCGCCAGCAGCTTGGAGGGTCTGACAGGGTTTAATGAAAAACTGTTTTTT CASSLEGLTGFNEKLFF
TRBJ2-5 TRBV9 TRBD2 . 16 TGTGCCAGCAGCCCCAGGACTAGCGGACCCCAAGAGACCCAGTACTTC CASSPRTSGPQETQYF
TRBJ2-2 TRBV11-2 TRBD2 once 15 TGTGCCAGCAGTCGAGTAGCGGGAGGGCAGGGGGAGCTGTTTTTT CASSRVAGGQGELFF
TRBJ2-5 TRBV28 . . 15 TGTGCCAGCAGTTTGCGGGACTCCACACAAGAGACCCAGTACTTC CASSLRDSTQETQYF
TRBJ2-5 TRBV5-1 . . 16 TGCGCCAGCAGCTTGGCCGGACAGACCGGACAAGAGACCCAGTACTTC CASSLAGQTGQETQYF
TRBJ2-5 TRBV7-2 TRBD1 . 15 TGTGCCAGCAGCCTGGGACAGACCCTCCAAGAGACCCAGTACTTC CASSLGQTLQETQYF
TRBJ1-5 TRBV2 . . 16 TGTGCCAGCAGTGAATTTTCCGGTGCCTTGGATCAGCCCCAGCATTTT CASSEFSGALDQPQHF
TRBJ1-2 TRBV7-9 TRBD1 . 15 TGTGCCAGCAGCCCCAGGGGGGGGGAGATCGATGGCTACACCTTC CASSPRGGEIDGYTF
TRBJ1-5 TRBV6-1 . . 15 TGTGCCAGCAGTGAACTCGGGATCTTCAATCAGCCCCAGCATTTT CASSELGIFNQPQHF
TRBJ2-7 TRBV18 TRBD2 . 18 TGTGCCAGCTCACGACAGGCTACAACCGGGACTAGCTCCTACGAGCAGTACTTC CASSRQATTGTSSYEQYF
TRBJ2-2 TRBV14 . . 15 TGTGCCAGCAGCCCGCCCAGTAAGGGGCCCGGGGAGCTGTTTTTT CASSPPSKGPGELFF
TRBJ2-3 TRBV28 TRBD1 . 13 TGTGCCAGCAGTTTAACAGGGGCAGATACGCAGTATTTT CASSLTGADTQYF
TRBJ1-4 TRBV5-1 TRBD1 . 15 TGCGCCAGCAGCCCAAGGACAGGAGGCGGTGAAAAACTGTTTTTT CASSPRTGGGEKLFF
TRBJ2-5 TRBV7-9 . . 14 TGTGCCAGCAGCGGTACAGGGTTGAGAGAGACCCAGTACTTC CASSGTGLRETQYF
TRBJ1-4 TRBV6-1 TRBD1 . 15 TGTGCCAGCAGTCCCCGGACAGGGCTTAATGAAAAACTGTTTTTT CASSPRTGLNEKLFF
TRBJ2-3 TRBV11-2 . . 13 TGTGCCAGCAGCTTAGATCGGCAAGATACGCAGTATTTT CASSLDRQDTQYF
TRBJ1-1 TRBV9 . . 13 TGTGCCAGCAACAGAGGGCCGAACACTGAAGCTTTCTTT CASNRGPNTEAFF